This T cell receptor beta chain was found in a study of cytomegalovirus exposure and HLA in healthy donors. Study context: The 90 to 150 validation repertoires matched the 500 to 750 first-cohort repertoires in platform, a later analysis reported. Findings and limits, study-wide: Despite most TCR sequences being rare, some public TCRs occurred in many donors. Within the approximately 130 validation repertoires, first-cohort TCR clusters tended to co-occur, according to a later analysis.

CDR1 and CDR2 (germline): LGHNT, FRNRAP. V was pared by 6 bases and J by 3 bases, with 11 bases of the junction left unmatched. This CDR3 has 18 amino acids. The protocol was immunoSEQ multiplex PCR, while the TCRdb copy is restricted to in-frame clones and leaves out a portion. The sample consists of a few hundred thousand clones, 80% to 85% of them appearing once. As regards this clone: Its target is unknown.

This chain uses TRBV12-5 with TRBJ2-7; TRBD2 matches at 16 bases. This receptor was identified in a woman aged 25 to 39 in good health and CMV-seropositive. The sample was PBMCs. As DNA, the CDR3 is TGTGCTAGTGGCCGGGGGACTAGCGGGAGGGCCGGAGGCTACGAGCAGTACTTC. This encodes CASGRGTSGRAGGYEQYF.